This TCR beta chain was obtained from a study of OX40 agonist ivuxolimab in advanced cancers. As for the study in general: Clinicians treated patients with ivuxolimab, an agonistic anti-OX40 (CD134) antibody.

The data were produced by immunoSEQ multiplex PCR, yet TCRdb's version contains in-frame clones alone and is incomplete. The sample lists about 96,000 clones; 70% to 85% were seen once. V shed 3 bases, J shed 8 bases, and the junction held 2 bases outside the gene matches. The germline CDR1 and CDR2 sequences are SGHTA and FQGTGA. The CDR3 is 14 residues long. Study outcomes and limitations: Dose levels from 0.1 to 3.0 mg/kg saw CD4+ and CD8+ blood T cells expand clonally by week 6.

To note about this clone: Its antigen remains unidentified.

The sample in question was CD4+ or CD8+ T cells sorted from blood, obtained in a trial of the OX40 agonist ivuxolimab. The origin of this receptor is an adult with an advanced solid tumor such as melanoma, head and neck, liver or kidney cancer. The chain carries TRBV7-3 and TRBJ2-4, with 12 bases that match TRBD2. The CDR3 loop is CASSLTSGGDIQYF. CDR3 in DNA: TGTGCCAGCAGCTTGACTAGCGGGGGTGACATTCAGTACTTC.